Sequencing of this TCR beta chain was carried out in a study of blood T cell repertoires in COVID-19. Study-level background: Spain, Italy and the United States supplied samples that represented acute and convalescent COVID-19.

In this sample, this clone turned up a few times. Seattle patients were enrolled during active infection and followed longitudinally. The length of the CDR3 is 14 residues. V lost 2 bases to trimming and J lost 6 bases; unmatched junction nucleotides: 4. Germline V lookup: CDR1 SGHTA, CDR2 FQGNSA. As handled by the study authors: Reference gene primer amplification in the assay estimated nucleated cell counts. TCRdb keeps only in-frame clones here, not all; method: immunoSEQ multiplex PCR. From that table come the V and J calls and clone size; the DNA was used to work out D and trimming. The sample lists roughly 170,000 clones, around 79% occurring once.

The J gene is TRBJ2-7, the V gene TRBV7-2; 10 bases line up with TRBD1. Sequencing was carried out using peripheral blood. The TCR was taken from a woman aged 55 to 70 with COVID-19, enrolled during active disease. CDR3: CASSLRDRGSEQYF. CDR3 sequence (DNA): TGTGCCAGCAGCTTAAGGGACAGGGGCAGCGAGCAGTACTTC.